The 6 T cell receptor beta chains below all came from one sample that was sequenced in a study of cytomegalovirus exposure and HLA in healthy donors. PCR was performed using 60 Vbeta and 13 Jbeta primers. TCRdb keeps only in-frame clones here, not all; method: immunoSEQ multiplex PCR. Of roughly 160,000 clones in the sample, roughly 84% were seen once. Input material: PBMCs. Source of these receptors: a boy aged 2-9 years in good health and CMV-seronegative.

V and J are TRBV27 and TRBJ2-1; D gene uncertain. CDR1 and CDR2 from the germline V gene are MNHEY and SMNVEV (reference sequence). This CDR3 is 12 amino acids long. V was clipped by 6 bases and J by 9 bases, with 12 bases between them. CDR3 DNA: TGTGCCAGCAGCCTAAGTTCTGGTGAGCAGTTCTTC. Protein product: CASSLSSGEQFF.

The genes are TRBV7-9 and TRBJ2-5; 8 bases map to TRBD2. Germline V gives CDR1 SEHNR, CDR2 FQNEAQ (reference sequence). The CDR3 is made up of 15 amino acids. Losses at the gene ends were 0 bases for V and 5 bases for J; bases not matched to a gene: 5. The CDR3 region is CASSLAVAGRETQYF. Written as DNA, the CDR3 is TGTGCCAGCAGCTTAGCGGTAGCGGGGAGGGAGACCCAGTACTTC.

The sample holds one count of this clone. The rearrangement joins TRBV7-2 to TRBJ1-2; 8 positions agree with TRBD1. This CDR3 has 14 residues. V dropped 5 bases and J dropped 4; count of bases not matched to a gene: 6. CDR1 is SGHTA, CDR2 FQGNSA, per germline. In DNA, the CDR3 is TGTGCCAGCAGCCCTCAGGGACAGGTCTATGGCTACACCTTC. It translates to CASSPQGQVYGYTF. The full variable domain, its missing parts supplied by reference TRBV7-2 and TRBJ1-2, is GAGVSQSPSNKVTEKGKDVELRCDPISGHTALYWYRQSLGQGLEFLIYFQGNSAPDKSGLPSDRFSAERTGGSVSTLTIQRTQQEDSAVYLCASSPQGQVYGYTFGSGTRLTVV.

The V and J genes are TRBV4-1 and TRBJ2-7; the match to TRBD2 covers 10 bases. The CDR3 totals 15 residues. The trim removed 2 bases at V and 8 bases at J, leaving 9 bases unmatched. In germline, CDR1 is MGHRA, CDR2 YSYEKL. CDR3 sequence (DNA): TGCGCCAGCAGCCAATTAACTAGCGGGACCTATAAGCAGTACTTC. It specifies CASSQLTSGTYKQYF.

This clone has a single count. V usage is TRBV7-3 and J usage is TRBJ2-3, with a tentative D call TRBD1 (5 bases). V lost 0 bases to trimming and J lost 4 bases, with 8 bases between them. Germline lookup yields CDR1 SGHTA and CDR2 FQGTGA. This CDR3 is 14 amino acids long. Here the CDR3 DNA reads TGTGCCAGCAGCTTAACATCCAGGGCAGATACGCAGTATTTT. The encoded protein is CASSLTSRADTQYF.

The chain's CDR3 is CASRPDRGPYNEQFF. CDR3 nucleotides: TGTGCCAGCAGGCCGGACAGGGGGCCGTACAATGAGCAGTTCTTC. The chain combines TRBV28 with TRBJ2-1; 11 bases are shared with TRBD1. Germline lookup yields CDR1 MDHEN and CDR2 SYDVKM. This CDR3 region has 15 residues. V gave up 6 bases and J gave up 4 bases; unmatched junction bases: 5.